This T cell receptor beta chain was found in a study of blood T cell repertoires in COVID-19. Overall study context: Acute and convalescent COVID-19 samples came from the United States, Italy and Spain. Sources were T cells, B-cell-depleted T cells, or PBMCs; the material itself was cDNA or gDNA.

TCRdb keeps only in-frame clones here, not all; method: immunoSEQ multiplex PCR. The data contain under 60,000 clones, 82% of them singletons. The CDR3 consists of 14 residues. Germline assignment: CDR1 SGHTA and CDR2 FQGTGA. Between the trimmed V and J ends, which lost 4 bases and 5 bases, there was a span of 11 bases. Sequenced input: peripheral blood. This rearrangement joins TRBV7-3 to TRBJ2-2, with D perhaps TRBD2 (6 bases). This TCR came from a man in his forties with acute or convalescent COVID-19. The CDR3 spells CASSSGAGTGELFF. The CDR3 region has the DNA TGTGCCAGCAGCTCCGGGGCGGGGACCGGGGAGCTGTTTTTT.